The table lists the clone carrying this TCR beta chain with many counts. Its matching antigen is unknown. From RNA transcripts, TCR beta CDR3 regions were amplified. TCR CDR3 underwent first-round RT-PCR with the HTBI primer set. TCRdb re-called the multiplex PCR reads through MiXCR, storing one row per CDR3 protein. The table records some 550,000 distinct CDR3 sequences, about a sixth of them present only once. Duration under 3 months, a NOSPECS grade of at least 4, and a Clinical Activity Score of at least 3 characterized the ophthalmopathy patients. Exclusion of patients followed from uncontrolled infection, other autoimmune disease, pregnancy or lactation. The data are from a study of T cells in Graves' hyperthyroidism and ophthalmopathy. Study results and caveats: A model using 13 V-J features told ophthalmopathy apart from stable hyperthyroidism.

CDR3 length: 15 residues. Germline CDR1 LGHDT, CDR2 YNNKEL (reference sequence). V was clipped by 1 base and J by 4 bases, with 13 bases between them. The source is a woman in her thirties or forties with Graves' ophthalmopathy. Sequencing used blood. V gene TRBV3-1 combines with J gene TRBJ1-2; TRBD1 is a possible D gene (5 bases). CDR3 sequence reads: CASSQGGAEIYGYTF. CDR3 DNA: TGTGCCAGCAGCCAAGGTGGGGCAGAGATCTATGGCTACACCTTC.